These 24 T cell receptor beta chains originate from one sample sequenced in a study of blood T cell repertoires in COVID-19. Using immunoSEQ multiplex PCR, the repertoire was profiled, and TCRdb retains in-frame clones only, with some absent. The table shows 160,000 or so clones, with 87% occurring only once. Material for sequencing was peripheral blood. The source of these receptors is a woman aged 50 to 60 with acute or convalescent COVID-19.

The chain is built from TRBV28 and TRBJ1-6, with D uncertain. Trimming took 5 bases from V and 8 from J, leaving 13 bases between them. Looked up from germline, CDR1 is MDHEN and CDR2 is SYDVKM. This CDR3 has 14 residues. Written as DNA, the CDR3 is TGTGCCAGCAGTAAGGGAGTGGAATATTCACCCCTCCACTTT. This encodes CASSKGVEYSPLHF. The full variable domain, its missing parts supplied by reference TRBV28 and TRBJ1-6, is DVKVTQSSRYLVKRTGEKVFLECVQDMDHENMFWYRQDPGLGLRLIYFSYDVKMKEKGDIPEGYSVSREKKERFSLILESASTNQTSMYLCASSKGVEYSPLHFGNGTRLTVT.

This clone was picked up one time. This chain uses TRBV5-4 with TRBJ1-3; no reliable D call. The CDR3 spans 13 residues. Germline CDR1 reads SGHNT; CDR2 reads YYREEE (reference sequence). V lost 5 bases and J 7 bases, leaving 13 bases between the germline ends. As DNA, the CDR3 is TGTGCCAGCAGTTCTAACGGGGATAACACCATATATTTT. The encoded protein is CASSSNGDNTIYF. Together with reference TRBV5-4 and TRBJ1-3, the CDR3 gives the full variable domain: ETGVTQSPTHLIKTRGQQVTLRCSSQSGHNTVSWYQQALGQGPQFIFQYYREEENGRGNFPPRFSGLQFPNYSSELNVNALELDDSALYLCASSSNGDNTIYFGEGSWLTVV.

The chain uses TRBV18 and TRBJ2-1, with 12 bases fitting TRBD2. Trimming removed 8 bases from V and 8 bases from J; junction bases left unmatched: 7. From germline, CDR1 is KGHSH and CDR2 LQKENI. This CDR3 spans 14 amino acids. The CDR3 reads CASTRLAGADEQFF. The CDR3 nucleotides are TGTGCCAGCACCCGACTAGCGGGAGCCGATGAGCAGTTCTTC.

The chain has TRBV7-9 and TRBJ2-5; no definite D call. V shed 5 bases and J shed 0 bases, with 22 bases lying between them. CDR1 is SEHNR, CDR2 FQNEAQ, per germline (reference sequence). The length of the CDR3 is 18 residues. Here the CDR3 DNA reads TGTGCCAGCAGCGATATATTCCTGACCGGGTTGTACCAAGAGACCCAGTACTTC. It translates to CASSDIFLTGLYQETQYF.

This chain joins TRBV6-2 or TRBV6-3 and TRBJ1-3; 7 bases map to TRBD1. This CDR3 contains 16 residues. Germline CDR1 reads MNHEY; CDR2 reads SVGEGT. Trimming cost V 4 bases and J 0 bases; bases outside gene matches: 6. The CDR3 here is CASSSPGQPSGNTIYF. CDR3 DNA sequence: TGTGCCAGCAGTTCCCCGGGACAGCCCTCTGGAAACACCATATATTTT.

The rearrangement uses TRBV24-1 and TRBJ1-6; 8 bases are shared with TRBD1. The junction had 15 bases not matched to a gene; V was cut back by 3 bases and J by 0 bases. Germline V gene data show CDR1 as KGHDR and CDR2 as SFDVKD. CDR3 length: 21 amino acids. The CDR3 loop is CATSDLSGQGSPSSYNSPLHF. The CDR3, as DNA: TGTGCCACCAGTGATCTCAGCGGACAGGGTTCCCCGAGCTCCTATAATTCACCCCTCCACTTT.

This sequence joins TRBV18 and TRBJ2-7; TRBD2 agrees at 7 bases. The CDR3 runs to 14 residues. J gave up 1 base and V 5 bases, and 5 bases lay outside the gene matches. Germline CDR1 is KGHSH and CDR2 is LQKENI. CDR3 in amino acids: CASSTQRDSYEQYF. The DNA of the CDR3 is TGTGCCAGCTCAACACAGCGGGATTCCTACGAGCAGTACTTC. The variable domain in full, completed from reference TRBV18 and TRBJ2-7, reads NAGVMQNPRHLVRRRGQEARLRCSPMKGHSHVYWYRQLPEEGLKFMVYLQKENIIDESGMPKERFSAEFPKEGPSILRIQQVVRGDSAAYFCASSTQRDSYEQYFGPGTRLTVT.

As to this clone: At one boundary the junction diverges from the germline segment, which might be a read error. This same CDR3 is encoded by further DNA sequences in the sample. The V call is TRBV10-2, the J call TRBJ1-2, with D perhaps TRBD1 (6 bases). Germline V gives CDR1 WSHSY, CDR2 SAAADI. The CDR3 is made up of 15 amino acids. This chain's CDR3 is CASSEWDTYNYGYTF. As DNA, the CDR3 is TGCGCCAGCAGTGAATGGGACACCTATAACTACGGCTACACCTTC.

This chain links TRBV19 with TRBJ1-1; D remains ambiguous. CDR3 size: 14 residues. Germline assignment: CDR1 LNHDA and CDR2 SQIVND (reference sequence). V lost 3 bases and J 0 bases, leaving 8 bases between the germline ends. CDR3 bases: TGTGCCAGTAGTATGGAGAGCATGAACACTGAAGCTTTCTTT. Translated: CASSMESMNTEAFF.

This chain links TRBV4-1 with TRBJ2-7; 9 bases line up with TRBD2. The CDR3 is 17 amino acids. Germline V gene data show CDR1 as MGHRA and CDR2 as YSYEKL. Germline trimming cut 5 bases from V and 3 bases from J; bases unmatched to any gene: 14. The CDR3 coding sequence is TGCGCCAGCAGCTTAGGGCTAGCGGGACTTTCCCTCTACGAGCAGTACTTC. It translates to CASSLGLAGLSLYEQYF.

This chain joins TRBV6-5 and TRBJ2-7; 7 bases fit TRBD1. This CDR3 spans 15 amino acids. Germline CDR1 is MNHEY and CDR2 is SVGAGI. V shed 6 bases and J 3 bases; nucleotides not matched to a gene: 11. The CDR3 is CASRGVVGQHYEQYF. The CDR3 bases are TGTGCCAGCAGGGGGGTCGTGGGACAGCACTACGAGCAGTACTTC.

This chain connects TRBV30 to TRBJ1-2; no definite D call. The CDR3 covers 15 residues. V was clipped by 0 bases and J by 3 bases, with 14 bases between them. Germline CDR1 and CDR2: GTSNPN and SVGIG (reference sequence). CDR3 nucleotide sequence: TGTGCCTGGAGTGTACTAGGGAGAGACGACTATGGCTACACCTTC. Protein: CAWSVLGRDDYGYTF.

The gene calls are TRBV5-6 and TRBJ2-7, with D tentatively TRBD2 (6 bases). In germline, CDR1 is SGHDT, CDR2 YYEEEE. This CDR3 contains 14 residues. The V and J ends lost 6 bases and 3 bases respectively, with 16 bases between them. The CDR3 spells CASTFGTGFYEQYF. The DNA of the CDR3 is TGTGCCAGCACCTTCGGGACTGGTTTCTACGAGCAGTACTTC.

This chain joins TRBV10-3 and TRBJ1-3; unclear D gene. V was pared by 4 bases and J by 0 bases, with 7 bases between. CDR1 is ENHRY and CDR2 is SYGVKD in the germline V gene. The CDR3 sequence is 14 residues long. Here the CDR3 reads CAISGPDSGNTIYF. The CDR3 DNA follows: TGTGCCATCAGTGGGCCCGACTCTGGAAACACCATATATTTT.

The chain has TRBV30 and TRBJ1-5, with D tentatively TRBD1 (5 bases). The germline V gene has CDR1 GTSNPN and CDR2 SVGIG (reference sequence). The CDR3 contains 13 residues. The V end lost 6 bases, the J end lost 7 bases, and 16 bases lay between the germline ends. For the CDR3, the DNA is TGTGCCTGCCAAACGGGGGTCGGGCAGCCCCAGCATTTT. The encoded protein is CACQTGVGQPQHF.

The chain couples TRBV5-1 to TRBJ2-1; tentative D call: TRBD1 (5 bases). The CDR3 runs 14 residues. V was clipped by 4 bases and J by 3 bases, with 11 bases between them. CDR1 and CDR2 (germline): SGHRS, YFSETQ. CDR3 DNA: TGCGCCAGCAGCCAGGGTGAACTCTACAATGAGCAGTTCTTC. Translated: CASSQGELYNEQFF.

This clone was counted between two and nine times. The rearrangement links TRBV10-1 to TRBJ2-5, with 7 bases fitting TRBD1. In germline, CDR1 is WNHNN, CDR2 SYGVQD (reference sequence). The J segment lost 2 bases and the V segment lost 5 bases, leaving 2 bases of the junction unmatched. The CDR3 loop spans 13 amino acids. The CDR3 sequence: CASSRDSQETQYF. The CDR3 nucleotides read TGCGCCAGCAGTCGGGACAGTCAAGAGACCCAGTACTTC.

CDR3 residues: CASSLVWGQGNSPLHF. CDR3 DNA sequence: TGTGCCAGCAGCTTAGTGTGGGGTCAGGGGAATTCACCCCTCCACTTT. V and J are TRBV7-8 and TRBJ1-6, with D tentatively TRBD1 (6 bases). The CDR3 consists of 16 residues. Germline loops: CDR1 SGHVS, CDR2 FQNEAQ. V lost 1 base to trimming and J lost 7 bases, with 14 bases between them.

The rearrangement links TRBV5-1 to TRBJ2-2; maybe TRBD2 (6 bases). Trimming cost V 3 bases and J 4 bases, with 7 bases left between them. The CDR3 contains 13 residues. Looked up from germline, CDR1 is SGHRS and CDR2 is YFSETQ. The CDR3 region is CASSWGVTGELFF. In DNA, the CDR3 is TGCGCCAGCAGCTGGGGGGTCACCGGGGAGCTGTTTTTT.

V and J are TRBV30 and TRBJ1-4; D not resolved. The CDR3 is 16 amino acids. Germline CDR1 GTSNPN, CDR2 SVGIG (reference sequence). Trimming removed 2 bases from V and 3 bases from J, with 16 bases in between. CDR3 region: CAWSRAGGFSNEKLFF. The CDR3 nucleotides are TGTGCCTGGAGTAGGGCAGGAGGCTTCTCTAATGAAAAACTGTTTTTT.

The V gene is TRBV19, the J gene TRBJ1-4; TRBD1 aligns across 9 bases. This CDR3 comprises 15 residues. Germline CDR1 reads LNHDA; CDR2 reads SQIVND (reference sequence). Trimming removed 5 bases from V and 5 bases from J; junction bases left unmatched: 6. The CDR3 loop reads CASSRSDRGNEKLFF. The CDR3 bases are TGTGCCAGTAGTCGCTCCGACAGGGGGAATGAAAAACTGTTTTTT.

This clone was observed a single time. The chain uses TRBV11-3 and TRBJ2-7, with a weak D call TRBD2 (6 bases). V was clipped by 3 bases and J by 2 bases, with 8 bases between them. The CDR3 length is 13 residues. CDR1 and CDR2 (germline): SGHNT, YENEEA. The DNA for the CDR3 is TGTGCCAGCAGCTTTAGGGAGGCCTACGAGCAGTACTTC. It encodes CASSFREAYEQYF.

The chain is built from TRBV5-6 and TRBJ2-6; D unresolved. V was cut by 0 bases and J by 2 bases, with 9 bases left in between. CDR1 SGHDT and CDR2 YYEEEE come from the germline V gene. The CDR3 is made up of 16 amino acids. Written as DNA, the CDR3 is TGTGCCAGCAGCTTGGCCAGGTTAGCTGGGGCCAACGTCCTGACTTTC. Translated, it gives CASSLARLAGANVLTF.

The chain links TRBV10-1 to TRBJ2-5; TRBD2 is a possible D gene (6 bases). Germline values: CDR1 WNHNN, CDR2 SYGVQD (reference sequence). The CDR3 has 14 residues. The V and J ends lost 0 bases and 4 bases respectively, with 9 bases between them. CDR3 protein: CASSESEGSETQYF. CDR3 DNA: TGCGCCAGCAGTGAGTCGGAGGGGTCAGAGACCCAGTACTTC.